Below are 5 T cell receptor beta chains sequenced from a single sample in a study of beta chain features in type 1 diabetes (dated by TCRdb to the late 2010s). These receptors have no identified antigens. The paper as a whole reports these results and caveats: Type 1 diabetes patients showed a moderate but significant shortening of TCRB CDR3 length in all four CD4+ subsets.

The library was generated by the immunoSEQ multiplex PCR assay. All of the isolated RNA was reverse transcribed with the High Capacity cDNA Reverse Transcription Kit, so expressed TCRB transcripts were sequenced. As stored in TCRdb, this immuneACCESS dataset retains in-frame rearrangements with V and J assigned. A fraction of the clones does not appear; measured against another copy, unresolved V genes explain less than half of the discrepancy, and the remainder lacks a known reason. The sample has about 370,000 clones on record, 8% to 10% of them singletons. Roughly 0.54% of the sample comes from the top ten. The specimen sequenced was central memory CD4+ T cells from blood. These receptors were collected from a man younger than 40 with type 1 diabetes.

This clone has only a few counts. The same CDR3 arises from other DNA sequences in this sample as well. This chain joins TRBV11-2 and TRBJ1-4; the match to TRBD1 covers 10 bases. CDR3 size: 16 residues. Looked up from germline, CDR1 is SGHAT and CDR2 is FQNNGV. J gave up 4 bases and V 5 bases, and 7 bases lay outside the gene matches. The CDR3 is CASSPGTGARNEKLFF. The CDR3 nucleotides read TGTGCCAGCAGCCCAGGGACAGGGGCCCGTAATGAAAAACTGTTTTTT.

In this sample, this clone turned up many times. This sequence joins TRBV9 and TRBJ1-5; D uncertain. The CDR3 totals 14 residues. V lost 6 bases and J 5 bases, leaving 15 bases between the germline ends. Germline V gene data show CDR1 as SGDLS and CDR2 as YYNGEE. CDR3 bases: TGTGCCAGCACTCGTTCGGTTATGGATCAGCCCCAGCATTTT. It yields the protein CASTRSVMDQPQHF.

CDR3 loop: CASSLITGVDETQYF. CDR3 nucleotides: TGCGCCAGCAGCTTAATAACAGGGGTTGATGAGACCCAGTACTTC. The genes are TRBV5-1 and TRBJ2-5; 7 bases fit TRBD1. This CDR3 has 15 residues. Germline CDR1 reads SGHRS; CDR2 reads YFSETQ. V was clipped by 2 bases and J by 5 bases; unmatched bases: 9. Filled out from reference TRBV5-1 and TRBJ2-5, the complete variable domain reads KAGVTQTPRYLIKTRGQQVTLSCSPISGHRSVSWYQQTPGQGLQFLFEYFSETQRNKGNFPGRFSGRQFSNSRSEMNVSTLELGDSALYLCASSLITGVDETQYFGPGTRLLVL.

The table lists this clone with a few counts. The chain is built from TRBV9 and TRBJ1-3, with D hard to call. This CDR3 has 14 amino acids. V lost 0 bases and J lost 0, with 4 bases in between. Per germline, CDR1 SGDLS and CDR2 YYNGEE. CDR3 sequence reads: CASSVEASGNTIYF. For the CDR3, the DNA is TGTGCCAGCAGCGTAGAAGCCTCTGGAAACACCATATATTTT.

This clone occurred a few times. This chain joins TRBV5-1 and TRBJ2-7; no definite D call. CDR1 and CDR2 from the germline V gene are SGHRS and YFSETQ. The CDR3 is 13 amino acids. The ends were cut back, 2 bases at V and 6 bases at J, with 12 bases in the middle. CDR3 loop: CASSFAESGEQYF. CDR3 nucleotides: TGCGCCAGCAGCTTCGCTGAGAGTGGCGAGCAGTACTTC.